The next 6 T cell receptor beta chains were all read from a single sample in a study of cytomegalovirus exposure and HLA in healthy donors (TCRdb year 2017). Library preparation employed the immunoSEQ multiplex PCR assay. For the multiplex PCR, a mixture combining 60 forward primers for TCR Vbeta segments and 13 reverse primers for TCR Jbeta segments was used. TCRdb holds this immuneACCESS table with in-frame rearrangements only. Some clones are missing; in checked studies, unresolved V genes explain under half, and the rest has no known cause. The sample data list around 120,000 clones, and 75% to 85% of these were observed just once. The ten top clones hold around 4.3% of the sample. Material: PBMCs. All receptors derive from a man younger than 45 in good health and CMV-seropositive.

The genes are TRBV12-2 and TRBJ1-4; the table calls TRBD1, which could not be checked here. TRBV12-2 is noted as a pseudogene. The CDR3 runs 15 residues. The DNA for the CDR3 is TGTGCAAGTCGCCTTAACAGGGGGACTAATGAAAAACTGTTTTTT. It yields the protein CASRLNRGTNEKLFF.

This chain joins TRBV7-8 and TRBJ2-3; D is possibly TRBD1 (5 bases). The CDR3 contains 13 residues. Trimming left V 8 bases short and J 5 bases short, with 14 bases between. Looked up from germline, CDR1 is SGHVS and CDR2 is FQNEAQ. The CDR3 reads CASGGRVGDTQYF. For the CDR3, the DNA is TGTGCCAGCGGCGGCAGGGTGGGAGATACGCAGTATTTT. Full variable domain (missing parts from reference TRBV7-8 and TRBJ2-3): GAGVSQSPRYKVAKRGQDVALRCDPISGHVSLFWYQQALGQGPEFLTYFQNEAQLDKSGLPSDRFFAERPEGSVSTLKIQRTQQEDSAVYLCASGGRVGDTQYFGPGTRLTVL.

The sample holds one count of this clone. The V call is TRBV29-1, the J call TRBJ2-7, with 7 bases aligning to TRBD2. Germline V gene sequence: CDR1 SQVTM, CDR2 ANQGSEA. The CDR3 spans 11 residues. The CDR3 loop reads CVGRNSYEQYF. The DNA of the CDR3 is TGCGTCGGGAGGAATTCCTACGAGCAGTACTTC.

This clone was seen just once. J is TRBJ1-1 and V is TRBV27; D uncertain. The CDR3 has 13 residues. V lost 3 bases, J lost 5 bases, and 10 bases lay in between. Looked up from germline, CDR1 is MNHEY and CDR2 is SMNVEV (reference sequence). In nucleotides, the CDR3 is TGTGCCAGCAGTTTCCAACTGAGGACTGAAGCTTTCTTT. Residues: CASSFQLRTEAFF.

The CDR3 DNA follows: TGTGCCAGTAGTGCGAAGTTTCGTTCACCCCTCCACTTT. Amino acids: CASSAKFRSPLHF. The chain employs TRBV19 and TRBJ1-6; D gene uncertain. V was pared by 5 bases and J by 9 bases, with 11 bases between. CDR3 size: 13 residues. CDR1 is LNHDA, CDR2 SQIVND, per germline (reference sequence).

This clone appeared a single time. CDR3 nucleotide sequence: TGCGCCAGCAGTGGCCCGGGGAGGTTCCCTAATGAAAAACTGTTTTTT. As protein: CASSGPGRFPNEKLFF. The V call is TRBV10-2, the J call TRBJ1-4, with no clear D. The CDR3 runs to 16 residues. Trimming left V 4 bases short and J 3 bases short, with 15 bases between. Germline V lookup: CDR1 WSHSY, CDR2 SAAADI.